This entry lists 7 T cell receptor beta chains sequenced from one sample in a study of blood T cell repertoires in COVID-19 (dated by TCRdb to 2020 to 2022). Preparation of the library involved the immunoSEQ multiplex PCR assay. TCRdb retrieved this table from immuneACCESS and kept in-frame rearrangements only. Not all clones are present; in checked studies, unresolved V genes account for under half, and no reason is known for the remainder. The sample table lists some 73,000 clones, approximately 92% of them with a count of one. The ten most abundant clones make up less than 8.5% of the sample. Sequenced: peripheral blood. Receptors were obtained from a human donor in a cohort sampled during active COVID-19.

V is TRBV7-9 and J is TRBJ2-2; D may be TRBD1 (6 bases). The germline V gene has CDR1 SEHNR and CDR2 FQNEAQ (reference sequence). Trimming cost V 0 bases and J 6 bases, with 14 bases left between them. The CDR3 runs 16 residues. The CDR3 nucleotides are TGTGCCAGCAGCTTAGCTTCTCCGACAGGTGCCGGGGAGCTGTTTTTT. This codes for CASSLASPTGAGELFF.

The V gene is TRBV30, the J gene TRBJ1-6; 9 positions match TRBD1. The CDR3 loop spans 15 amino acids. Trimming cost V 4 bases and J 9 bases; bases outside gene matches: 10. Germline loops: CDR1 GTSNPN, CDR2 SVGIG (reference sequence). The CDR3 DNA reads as TGTGCCTGGAAAAACTCCGGGACAGGGCGTTCACCCCTCCACTTT. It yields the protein CAWKNSGTGRSPLHF.

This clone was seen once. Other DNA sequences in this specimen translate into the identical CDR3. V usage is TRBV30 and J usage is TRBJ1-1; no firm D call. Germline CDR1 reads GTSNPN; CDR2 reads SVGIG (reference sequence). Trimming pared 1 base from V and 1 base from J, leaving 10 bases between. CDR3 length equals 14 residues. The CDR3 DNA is TGTGCCTGGAGTGGAGGTGAGGGGAACACTGAAGCTTTCTTT. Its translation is CAWSGGEGNTEAFF.

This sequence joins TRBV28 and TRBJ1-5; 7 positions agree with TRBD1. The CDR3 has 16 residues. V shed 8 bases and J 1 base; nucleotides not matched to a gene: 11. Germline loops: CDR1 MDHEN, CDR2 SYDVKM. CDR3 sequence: CASSTRRTGSNQPQHF. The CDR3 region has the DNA TGTGCCAGCTCTACCCGCCGGACAGGCAGCAATCAGCCCCAGCATTTT.

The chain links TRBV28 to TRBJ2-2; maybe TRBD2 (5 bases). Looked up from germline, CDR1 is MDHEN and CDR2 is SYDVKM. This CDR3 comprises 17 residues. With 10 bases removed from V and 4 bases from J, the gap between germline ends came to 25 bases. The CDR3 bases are TGTGCCATCTCCGGAGGAGGTCCGGGGTTGACCACCGGGGAGCTGTTTTTT. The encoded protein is CAISGGGPGLTTGELFF.

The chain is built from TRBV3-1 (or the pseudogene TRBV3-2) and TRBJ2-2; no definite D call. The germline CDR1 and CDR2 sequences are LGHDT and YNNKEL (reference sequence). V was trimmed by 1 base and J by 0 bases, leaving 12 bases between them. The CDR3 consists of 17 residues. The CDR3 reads CASSQVSRRANTGELFF. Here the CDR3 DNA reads TGTGCCAGCAGCCAAGTGAGTCGTCGCGCGAACACCGGGGAGCTGTTTTTT.

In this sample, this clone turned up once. The CDR3 sequence is CASSPRGYEQYF. The CDR3 coding sequence is TGTGCCAGCAGCCCCCGGGGCTACGAGCAGTACTTC. The J gene is TRBJ2-7, the V gene TRBV11-3; weak D call: TRBD2 (5 bases). CDR3 size: 12 residues. Germline CDR1 SGHNT, CDR2 YENEEA. V lost 5 bases to trimming and J lost 3 bases, with 8 bases between them.